The following is a TCR beta chain sequence with its context. This table comes from immunoSEQ multiplex PCR, and its TCRdb copy is limited to in-frame clones, with some not included. Of more than 200,000 clones in the sample, approximately 86% were seen once. This record comes from a study of blood T cell repertoires in COVID-19. Whole-study context: There were acute and convalescent COVID-19 samples, and they came from the United States, Italy and Spain.

The CDR3 extends over 17 amino acids. The germline V gene has CDR1 SNHLY and CDR2 FYNNEI. The V and J ends lost 4 bases and 5 bases respectively, with 21 bases between them. The TCR comes from an older woman with COVID-19, enrolled during active disease. The sample consisted of peripheral blood. V is TRBV2 and J is TRBJ2-1; possible D gene TRBD1, 5 bases. The CDR3, as DNA: TGTGCCAGCAGTGGTCTCGGCGGCTGGGGCGGTCACAATGAGCAGTTCTTC. The encoded protein is CASSGLGGWGGHNEQFF.